Listed here are 12 T cell receptor beta chains from one sample, sequenced in a study of cytomegalovirus exposure and HLA in healthy donors. The study ran its PCR with 60 Vbeta and 13 Jbeta primers. Libraries were prepared by immunoSEQ multiplex PCR; TCRdb keeps only in-frame clonotypes and omits some of them. This sample carries about 120,000 clones, roughly 80% of them seen once, and the ten largest clones take 3% to 4%. The sequencing sample was made of PBMCs. The receptors were gathered from a woman in her thirties in good health and CMV-seropositive.

The chain recombines TRBV7-2 with TRBJ1-5, with D uncertain. This CDR3 spans 14 amino acids. V lost 3 bases, J lost 3 bases, and 9 bases lay in between. The germline gives CDR1 SGHTA, CDR2 FQGNSA. CDR3 bases: TGTGCCAGCAGCTTTCAAGCGGACAATCAGCCCCAGCATTTT. Its translation: CASSFQADNQPQHF.

The gene calls are TRBV21-1 and TRBJ1-5. TRBV21-1 is a pseudogene segment. CDR3 length: 17 amino acids. The chain's CDR3 is CASSKVGFGFSNQPQHF. Here the CDR3 DNA reads TGTGCCAGCAGCAAAGTTGGGTTCGGGTTCAGCAATCAGCCCCAGCATTTT.

This chain connects TRBV7-2 to TRBJ2-5; TRBD2 is a possible D gene (6 bases). Gene TRBJ2-7 matches the end of the DNA better, so the J call may be wrong. The germline V gene has CDR1 SGHTA and CDR2 FQGNSA. The CDR3 contains 13 residues. The CDR3 protein is CATRGGIAYEQYF. In nucleotides, the CDR3 is TGTGCCACCCGCGGAGGGATTGCCTACGAGCAGTACTTC.

The chain has TRBV2 and TRBJ2-1; 9 nucleotides agree with TRBD2. Per the germline V gene, CDR1 is SNHLY and CDR2 is FYNNEI. This CDR3 comprises 14 residues. The V segment lost 4 bases and the J segment 6 bases; nucleotides outside the gene matches: 4. CDR3: CASSATLAGNEQFF. CDR3 sequence (DNA): TGTGCCAGCAGTGCAACACTAGCGGGCAATGAGCAGTTCTTC.

The chain carries TRBV19 and TRBJ2-1; 9 positions agree with TRBD2. The CDR3 consists of 15 residues. Germline V gives CDR1 LNHDA, CDR2 SQIVND (reference sequence). The J segment lost 7 bases and the V segment lost 2 bases, leaving 6 bases of the junction unmatched. DNA for the CDR3: TGTGCCAGTAGTATATTGCGGGGGGGCAAAAATGAGCAGTTCTTC. Protein: CASSILRGGKNEQFF.

The CDR3, as DNA: TGTGCCAGCAGCACAGGACAGGGGGTTTCCTACGAGCAGTACTTC. As protein: CASSTGQGVSYEQYF. The rearrangement uses TRBV5-6 and TRBJ2-7; 10 nucleotides match TRBD1. From germline, CDR1 is SGHDT and CDR2 YYEEEE. The CDR3 is made up of 15 amino acids. Trimming at V came to 4 bases and at J to 1 base, leaving 5 bases not matched to a gene.

The chain joins TRBV25-1 to TRBJ1-5; 8 bases match TRBD1. V shed 4 bases, J shed 6 bases, and the junction held 2 bases outside the gene matches. The CDR3 is 13 residues long. Germline-derived CDR1 and CDR2 are MGHDK and SYGVNS. CDR3 sequence (DNA): TGTGCCAGCAGTGGGACAGGGACTCAGCCCCAGCATTTT. This sequence encodes CASSGTGTQPQHF.

The chain has TRBV4-2 and TRBJ2-7; D may be TRBD2 (7 bases). Germline CDR1 reads LGHNA; CDR2 reads YNFKEQ. Between the trimmed V and J ends, which lost 4 bases and 6 bases, there was a span of 19 bases. There are 15 residues in the CDR3. CDR3 protein: CASSPRGGVSTEQYF. CDR3 DNA sequence: TGTGCCAGCAGCCCGAGGGGGGGCGTATCGACCGAGCAGTACTTC.

The chain employs TRBV28 and TRBJ2-5; 8 nucleotides match TRBD1. V lost 4 bases to trimming and J lost 5 bases; unmatched junction nucleotides: 6. The CDR3 is 14 amino acids. Germline V CDR1 and CDR2: MDHEN, SYDVKM. The CDR3 DNA is TGTGCCAGCAGTTCCCCGACAGGGGTTGAGACCCAGTACTTC. Amino acid sequence: CASSSPTGVETQYF.

The rearrangement joins TRBV7-2 to TRBJ1-2; D is unresolved. The CDR3 length is 13 residues. CDR1 and CDR2 (germline): SGHTA, FQGNSA. V gave up 5 bases and J gave up 4 bases, with 11 bases separating them. In DNA form, the CDR3 reads TGTGCCAGCAGCCCGGCAAGCGGCTATGGCTACACCTTC. Translating it yields CASSPASGYGYTF.

The chain links TRBV9 to TRBJ2-3; 7 bases agree with TRBD2. CDR1 and CDR2 from the germline V gene are SGDLS and YYNGEE. V shed 3 bases and J 10 bases; nucleotides not matched to a gene: 5. The CDR3 extends over 12 amino acids. The CDR3 region has the DNA TGTGCCAGCAGCGCGGGGGGTAATTCGCAGTATTTT. It yields the protein CASSAGGNSQYF.

This sequence joins TRBV27 and TRBJ1-5, with D unresolved. Germline V lookup: CDR1 MNHEY, CDR2 SMNVEV (reference sequence). The CDR3 is 14 amino acids. V dropped 2 bases and J dropped 1 base, with 6 bases sitting between them. The CDR3 loop is CASSLIGSNQPQHF. In DNA form, the CDR3 reads TGTGCCAGCAGTTTAATTGGCAGCAATCAGCCCCAGCATTTT.